This TCR beta chain was found in a study of CD8+CD57+ T cells in acquired aplastic anemia. Study context: Sorted CD4+ and CD8+ cells yielded around 3 ug of DNA on average.

Overall study results and limits: In CD8+ cells, Simpson's diversity showed no significant difference between patients and controls. Patients and controls had in common 25 to 35 CD8+ CDR3 sequences.

Profiling of TCR beta VDJ combinations and CDR3 sequences used genomic DNA as template. TCRdb itself ran the reads through MiXCR, one entry per CDR3 protein. The repertoire has about 68,000 distinct CDR3 sequences, around 50% of them found once; the top ten carry around 8.8%. Remarks on this clonotype: What it binds is unknown.

Germline CDR1 is KGHDR and CDR2 is SFDVKD. This CDR3 is 13 amino acids long. V was trimmed by 9 bases and J by 6 bases, leaving 13 bases between them. V is TRBV24-1 and J is TRBJ1-4; possibly TRBD1 for D (6 bases). The TCR originated in a human donor in good health, serving as a control. Sequencing was done on a sample of sorted CD4+, CD8+, or CD8+CD57+ T cells (not recorded which) from PBMCs. Here the CDR3 reads CATQGTSDEKLFF. CDR3 DNA: TGTGCCACCCAGGGGACGTCAGATGAAAAACTGTTTTTT.